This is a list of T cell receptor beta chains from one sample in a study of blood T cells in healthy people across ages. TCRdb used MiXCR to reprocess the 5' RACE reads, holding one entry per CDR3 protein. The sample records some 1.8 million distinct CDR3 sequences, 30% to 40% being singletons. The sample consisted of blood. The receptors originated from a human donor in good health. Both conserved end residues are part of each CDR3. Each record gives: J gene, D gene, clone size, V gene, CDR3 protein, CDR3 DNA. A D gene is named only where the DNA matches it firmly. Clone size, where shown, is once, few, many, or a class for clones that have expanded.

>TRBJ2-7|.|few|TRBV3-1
CATRGVRSYEQYF
TGTGCCACCAGGGGGGTCAGGTCCTACGAGCAGTACTTC
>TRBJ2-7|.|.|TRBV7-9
CASSSKYF
TGTGCCAGCAGCTCCAAGTACTTC
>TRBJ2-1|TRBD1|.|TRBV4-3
CASSLRTGGSDEQFF
TGCGCCAGCAGCCTTAGGACAGGGGGGAGCGATGAGCAGTTCTTC
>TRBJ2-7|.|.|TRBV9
CASSAGPASDEQYF
TGTGCCAGCAGCGCCGGGCCGGCTAGCGACGAGCAGTACTTC
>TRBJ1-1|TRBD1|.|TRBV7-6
CASSLWTGGFGDTEAFF
TGTGCCAGCAGCCTCTGGACAGGGGGCTTTGGTGACACTGAAGCTTTCTTT
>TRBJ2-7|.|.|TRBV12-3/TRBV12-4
CASSSGRDLAYEQYF
TGTGCCAGCAGCTCCGGACGGGACTTGGCCTACGAGCAGTACTTC
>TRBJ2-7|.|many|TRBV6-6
CASSPDDRVILYEQYF
TGTGCCAGCAGCCCGGATGACAGAGTTATTCTCTACGAGCAGTACTTC
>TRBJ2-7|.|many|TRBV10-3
CAISESQDSYEQYF
TGTGCCATCAGTGAGTCGCAAGATTCCTACGAGCAGTACTTC
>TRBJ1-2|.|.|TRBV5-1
CASSLGGIGGYTF
TGCGCCAGCAGCTTGGGGGGAATCGGTGGCTACACCTTC
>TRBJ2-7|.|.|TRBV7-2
CASSSFVLRVLSSYEQYF
TGTGCCAGCAGCTCCTTCGTTCTGCGAGTGCTGAGCTCCTACGAGCAGTACTTC
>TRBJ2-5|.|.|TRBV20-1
CSARMPGQETQYF
TGCAGTGCTAGAATGCCAGGGCAAGAGACCCAGTACTTC
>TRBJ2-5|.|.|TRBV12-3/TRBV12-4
CASKGFRDGETQYF
TGTGCCAGCAAAGGCTTCCGGGATGGGGAGACCCAGTACTTC
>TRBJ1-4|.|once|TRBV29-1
CSVEGPTGPNEKRFF
TGCAGCGTTGAAGGGCCCACGGGACCTAATGAAAAACGGTTTTTT
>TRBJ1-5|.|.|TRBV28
CASSPLQGLGGGGNQPQHF
TGTGCCAGCAGCCCGTTACAGGGCCTCGGCGGGGGGGGCAATCAGCCCCAGCATTTT
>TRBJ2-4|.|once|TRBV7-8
CASSFAPGWDNNEQYF
TGTGCCAGCAGCTTCGCTCCCGGATGGGATAACAATGAGCAGTACTTC
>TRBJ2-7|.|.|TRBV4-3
CASSRYSAAEQYF
TGCGCCAGCAGCAGATATAGCGCGGCCGAGCAGTACTTC
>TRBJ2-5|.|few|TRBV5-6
CASSLAPGEGLTQYF
TGTGCCAGCAGCTTGGCCCCAGGCGAGGGTCTTACCCAGTACTTC
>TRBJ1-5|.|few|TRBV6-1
CASRDLNGGLWNQPQHF
TGTGCCAGCAGGGATCTTAATGGGGGTTTATGGAATCAGCCCCAGCATTTT
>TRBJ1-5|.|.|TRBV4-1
CASSHHDSSNQPQHF
TGCGCCAGCAGCCACCATGACAGCAGCAATCAGCCCCAGCATTTT
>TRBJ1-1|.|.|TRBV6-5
CASSYSIRNTEAFF
TGTGCCAGCAGTTACTCGATCAGGAACACTGAAGCTTTCTTT
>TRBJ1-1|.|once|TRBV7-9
CASSLGGRSNTEAFF
TGTGCCAGCAGCTTAGGGGGTAGGTCGAACACTGAAGCTTTCTTT
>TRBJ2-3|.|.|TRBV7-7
CASSPNRGLDTQYF
TGTGCTAGCAGCCCCAATCGGGGCTTAGATACGCAGTATTTT
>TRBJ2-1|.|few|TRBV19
CASSHIREQFF
TGTGCCAGTAGTCACATCAGGGAGCAGTTCTTC
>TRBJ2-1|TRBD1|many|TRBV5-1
CASSPRTGDGDNEQFF
TGCGCCAGCAGCCCACGGACAGGGGATGGGGACAATGAGCAGTTCTTC
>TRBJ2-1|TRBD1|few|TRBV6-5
CASSQGDRGYNEQFF
TGTGCCAGCAGTCAGGGGGACAGGGGTTACAATGAGCAGTTCTTC
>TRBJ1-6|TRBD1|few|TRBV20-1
CSATSQGSSYNSPLHF
TGCAGTGCTACGTCACAGGGGAGCTCCTATAATTCACCCCTCCACTTT
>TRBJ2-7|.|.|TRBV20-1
CSANNRVGYNEQYF
TGCAGTGCTAATAACAGGGTTGGGTACAATGAGCAGTACTTC
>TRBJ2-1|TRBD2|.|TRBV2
CASSVFLAGEIYNEQFF
TGTGCCAGCAGTGTATTCCTAGCGGGGGAAATCTACAATGAGCAGTTCTTC
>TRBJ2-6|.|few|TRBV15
CATSRELPSGANVLTF
TGTGCCACCAGCAGAGAGCTTCCTTCTGGGGCCAACGTCCTGACTTTC
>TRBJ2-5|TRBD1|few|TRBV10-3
CAISAGTAGETQYF
TGTGCCATCAGTGCTGGGACAGCCGGGGAGACCCAGTACTTC
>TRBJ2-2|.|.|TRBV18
CASSEQGGELFF
TGTGCCAGCAGTGAGCAGGGCGGGGAGCTGTTTTTT
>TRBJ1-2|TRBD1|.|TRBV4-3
CASSRPGQGKSGYTF
TGCGCCAGCAGCCGCCCGGGACAGGGAAAAAGTGGCTACACCTTC
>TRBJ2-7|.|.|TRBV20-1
CSARDEGPPESHEQYF
TGCAGTGCTAGAGATGAGGGCCCACCCGAGTCCCACGAGCAGTACTTC
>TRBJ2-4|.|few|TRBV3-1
CASSQDSRGWGNIQYF
TGTGCCAGCAGCCAAGATAGTAGGGGCTGGGGGAACATTCAGTACTTC
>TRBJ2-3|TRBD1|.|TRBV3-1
CASSQHPGQARGTQYF
TGTGCCAGCAGCCAACACCCCGGACAGGCTCGTGGAACGCAGTATTTT
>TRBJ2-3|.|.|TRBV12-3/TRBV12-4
CASSLARQFTDTQYF
TGTGCCAGCAGTTTAGCGCGGCAGTTCACAGATACGCAGTATTTT
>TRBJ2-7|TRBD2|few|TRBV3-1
CASSQLREGWSYEQYF
TGTGCCAGCAGCCAACTAAGGGAGGGGTGGTCCTACGAGCAGTACTTC
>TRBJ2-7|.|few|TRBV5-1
CASSLPREANEQYF
TGCGCCAGCAGCTTACCCAGGGAAGCGAACGAGCAGTACTTC
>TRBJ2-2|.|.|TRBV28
CASSNGGSGELFF
TGTGCCAGCAGTAACGGGGGTAGCGGGGAGCTGTTTTTT